These T cell receptor beta chains were read from a single sample in a study of shared clonotypes between healthy human individuals. TCRdb's copy holds only in-frame clones and misses some; the assay was immunoSEQ multiplex PCR. There are 600,000 to 700,000 clones in the sample; about 80% occur only once, and around 1.8% lies in the top ten. The specimen was memory CD4+ T cells sorted from blood. The receptors were sampled from a woman aged 25 to 39 in good health. The conserved cysteine and the conserved F or W are not part of the CDR3 here.

v_gene	j_gene	CDR3aa
TRBV5-1	TRBJ2-7	ASSLRPGQGSSSYEQY
TRBV28	TRBJ1-2	ASSLALQNYGYT
TRBV7-2	TRBJ2-5	ASSFRTDQETQY
TRBV29-1	TRBJ1-3	SGQGNGNTIY
TRBV27	TRBJ1-1	ASSLGQNTEAF
TRBV4-1	TRBJ2-3	ASRNIARDNTDTQY
TRBV5-1	TRBJ2-6	ASSSQTSGGSGANVLT
TRBV27	TRBJ2-7	ASSQPGFEQY
TRBV2	TRBJ2-3	ASSGDGSTQY
TRBV10-3	TRBJ2-5	AIRTSGSGETQY
TRBV2	TRBJ1-4	ASKAEATNEKLF
TRBV5-6	.	ASQLRAGEGEQY
TRBV7-9	TRBJ2-3	ASSSTGVRDTQY
TRBV6-5	TRBJ1-1	ASSLAPDITEAF
TRBV10-2	TRBJ2-7	ASSSGVVYEQY
TRBV28	TRBJ1-3	ASSPGGVANTIY
TRBV27	TRBJ1-4	ASSLKTAANEKLF
TRBV6-6	TRBJ2-1	ASTPSSGDYNEQF
TRBV7-9	TRBJ1-1	ASSFKGLNTEAF
TRBV5-4	TRBJ2-1	ASSLVQNEQF